This T cell receptor beta chain was sequenced in a study of T cell responses to AZD1222 COVID-19 vaccine. Study information: Second-dose recipients at about 4 or about 12 weeks were treated as one pooled group.

TCRdb's copy holds only in-frame clones and misses some; the assay was immunoSEQ multiplex PCR. The table lists 99,000 or so clones, 88% of them singletons. With V trimmed by 5 bases and J by 7 bases, 10 bases remained unmatched. The CDR3 has 15 residues. Germline V gene lookup returns CDR1 SGHRS and CDR2 YFSETQ. V gene TRBV5-1 combines with J gene TRBJ1-4; TRBD1 matches at 8 bases. This TCR was sampled from an adult in good health. Sequencing was performed on peripheral blood, taken on day 0 of AZD1222 vaccination. The CDR3 is CASRSSGGLSEKLFF. The DNA for the CDR3 is TGCGCCAGCAGATCCTCAGGGGGCTTGAGTGAAAAACTGTTTTTT.